These 30 T cell receptor beta chains share one sample of origin, sequenced in a study of cytomegalovirus exposure and HLA in healthy donors. A multiplex PCR was run with 60 Vbeta primers and 13 Jbeta primers. TCRdb keeps only in-frame clones here, not all; method: immunoSEQ multiplex PCR. The sample lists some 150,000 clones, 75% to 85% occurring once. Sample: PBMCs. All receptors come from a woman aged 40 to 49 in good health and CMV-seropositive.

This sequence joins TRBV2 and TRBJ1-5, with TRBD1 identical over 7 bases. From germline, CDR1 is SNHLY and CDR2 FYNNEI. Trimming took 1 base from V and 4 from J; bases not matched to a gene: 7. The CDR3 loop spans 16 amino acids. CDR3 bases: TGTGCCAGCAGTGAAGACCGACAGGGACCGAATCAGCCCCAGCATTTT. Its protein is CASSEDRQGPNQPQHF.

The CDR3, as DNA: TGTGCCAGCAGTTTACTGGGACAGGGCACTGAAGCTTTCTTT. Encoded protein: CASSLLGQGTEAFF. J is TRBJ1-1 and V is TRBV27; TRBD1 aligns across 9 bases. The CDR3 loop spans 14 amino acids. The V gene's germline CDR1 is MNHEY and CDR2 SMNVEV (reference sequence). After removal of 2 bases from V and 4 bases from J, the junction contained 2 bases not matched to a gene.

The genes are TRBV6-4 and TRBJ2-7; TRBD2 might be the D (6 bases). CDR3 length equals 14 residues. Germline CDR1 and CDR2: MRHNA and SNTAGT. V gave up 0 bases and J gave up 2 bases, with 8 bases separating them. CDR3 coding DNA: TGTGCCAGCAGTGACTCGGCTAGCGCCTACGAGCAGTACTTC. This codes for CASSDSASAYEQYF.

This rearrangement joins TRBV7-8 to TRBJ2-1, with 8 bases that match TRBD2. The germline V gene encodes CDR1 SGHVS and CDR2 FQNEAQ. Trimming cost V 2 bases and J 6 bases; bases outside gene matches: 6. The CDR3 runs 15 residues. CDR3 region: CASSLTAGGGNEQFF. The DNA of the CDR3 is TGTGCCAGCAGCTTAACGGCGGGAGGAGGCAATGAGCAGTTCTTC. The full variable domain, in which reference TRBV7-8 and TRBJ2-1 provide the parts outside the CDR3, is GAGVSQSPRYKVAKRGQDVALRCDPISGHVSLFWYQQALGQGPEFLTYFQNEAQLDKSGLPSDRFFAERPEGSVSTLKIQRTQQEDSAVYLCASSLTAGGGNEQFFGPGTRLTVL.

The rearrangement links TRBV4-1 to TRBJ2-7, with 12 bases matching TRBD2. V lost 0 bases and J lost 6; bases outside the gene matches: 6. The CDR3 covers 16 residues. Germline CDR1 and CDR2: MGHRA and YSYEKL. CDR3 sequence reads: CASSQDLLAGGREQYF. The CDR3 nucleotides read TGCGCCAGCAGCCAAGATCTCCTAGCGGGAGGGCGCGAGCAGTACTTC.

This clone occurred a few times. V and J are TRBV6-5 and TRBJ1-5, with D maybe TRBD1 (6 bases). The CDR3 has 14 residues. Germline V lookup: CDR1 MNHEY, CDR2 SVGAGI. Trimming took 6 bases from V and 5 from J, leaving 14 bases between them. The CDR3 sequence: CASSFRGFDQPQHF. CDR3 bases: TGTGCCAGCAGCTTCAGGGGATTTGATCAGCCCCAGCATTTT.

This clone was seen a handful of times. The CDR3 spells CASRHKGTGGRTEAFF. The CDR3, as DNA: TGTGCCAGCAGGCATAAAGGGACAGGGGGCCGGACTGAAGCTTTCTTT. The V gene is TRBV28, the J gene TRBJ1-1; 12 positions agree with TRBD1. With 6 bases clipped from V and 5 bases from J, the junction kept 10 bases outside the gene matches. Germline assignment: CDR1 MDHEN and CDR2 SYDVKM. CDR3 length equals 16 residues.

The V gene is TRBV10-2, the J gene TRBJ2-7, with D perhaps matching TRBD1 (6 bases). CDR1 and CDR2 from the germline V gene are WSHSY and SAAADI. The CDR3 has 11 residues. V was pared by 6 bases and J by 6 bases, with 9 bases between. CDR3 sequence reads: CASRQGSEQYF. In DNA form, the CDR3 reads TGCGCCAGCAGACAGGGTAGCGAGCAGTACTTC.

The chain links TRBV5-1 to TRBJ2-2; possible D gene TRBD1, 5 bases. CDR3 size: 14 residues. V was pared by 4 bases and J by 4 bases, with 11 bases between. In germline, CDR1 is SGHRS, CDR2 YFSETQ. The CDR3, as DNA: TGCGCCAGCAGCGGGGCTACCCGCACCGGGGAGCTGTTTTTT. Its translation is CASSGATRTGELFF.

This chain connects TRBV6-4 to TRBJ2-5; 8 nucleotides agree with TRBD1. The CDR3 is made up of 19 amino acids. Germline loops: CDR1 MRHNA, CDR2 SNTAGT. V gave up 6 bases and J gave up 2 bases; unmatched junction bases: 20. CDR3 region: CASSPGPQGAFSGQETQYF. CDR3 coding DNA: TGTGCCAGCAGCCCGGGACCCCAGGGGGCATTTAGCGGTCAAGAGACCCAGTACTTC.

V usage is TRBV27 and J usage is TRBJ2-7; maybe TRBD2 (6 bases). The CDR3 is made up of 16 amino acids. V was cut by 4 bases and J by 3 bases, with 19 bases left in between. Germline lookup yields CDR1 MNHEY and CDR2 SMNVEV (reference sequence). CDR3 sequence (DNA): TGTGCCAGCAGTTCCCCTTCCTTGGACGGGAGCTACGAGCAGTACTTC. Translation: CASSSPSLDGSYEQYF.

This chain links TRBV19 with TRBJ2-7; D is unclear. CDR1 is LNHDA and CDR2 is SQIVND in the germline V gene (reference sequence). V gave up 3 bases and J gave up 0 bases, with 9 bases separating them. This CDR3 has 14 amino acids. This CDR3 is CASSMGQVSYEQYF. The CDR3 bases are TGTGCCAGTAGTATGGGTCAGGTCTCCTACGAGCAGTACTTC.

The chain carries TRBV6-1 and TRBJ1-3; D might be TRBD1 (6 bases). Germline V lookup: CDR1 MNHNS, CDR2 SASEGT. Trimming removed 5 bases from V and 2 bases from J, with 10 bases in between. CDR3 size: 14 residues. CDR3 coding DNA: TGTGCCAGCAGTCCCGGGACAACTGGAAACACCATATATTTT. Amino acid sequence: CASSPGTTGNTIYF.

The chain combines TRBV6-1 with TRBJ2-7; no firm D call. CDR3 length equals 11 residues. Germline CDR1 and CDR2: MNHNS and SASEGT. V was clipped by 7 bases and J by 2 bases, with 6 bases between them. The CDR3 coding sequence is TGTGCCAGCACAGGAACCTACGAGCAGTACTTC. As protein: CASTGTYEQYF.

This chain links TRBV5-6 with TRBJ2-7; weak D call: TRBD2 (5 bases). CDR1 SGHDT and CDR2 YYEEEE come from the germline V gene. This CDR3 has 13 residues. V was cut by 4 bases and J by 2 bases, with 10 bases left in between. The CDR3 region has the DNA TGTGCCAGCAGCCTACCGCGGGCCTACGAGCAGTACTTC. Encoded protein: CASSLPRAYEQYF.

The chain joins TRBV10-2 to TRBJ2-3; possible D gene TRBD2, 7 bases. Per the germline V gene, CDR1 is WSHSY and CDR2 is SAAADI. V was clipped by 7 bases and J by 5 bases, with 19 bases between them. This CDR3 has 15 residues. Written as DNA, the CDR3 is TGCGCCAGCACTAGGGTGGCGGGGGCCGGAGATACGCAGTATTTT. It translates to CASTRVAGAGDTQYF.

The chain carries TRBV5-1 and TRBJ2-7; D may be TRBD2 (6 bases). CDR1 is SGHRS and CDR2 is YFSETQ in the germline V gene. Deletions cut 3 bases from V and 2 bases from J, with 12 bases between. The CDR3 runs to 14 residues. The CDR3 spells CASSSERVAYEQYF. CDR3 nucleotide sequence: TGCGCCAGCAGCTCGGAGCGGGTTGCCTACGAGCAGTACTTC.

This chain links TRBV7-8 with TRBJ1-1; 8 bases align to TRBD1. Germline CDR1 is SGHVS and CDR2 is FQNEAQ. CDR3 size: 17 residues. Trimming removed 2 bases from V and 1 base from J; junction bases left unmatched: 9. The CDR3, as DNA: TGTGCCAGCAGCTTAAGGGGTGGGACAGGACCGAACACTGAAGCTTTCTTT. Translation gives CASSLRGGTGPNTEAFF.

The rearrangement uses TRBV7-9 and TRBJ1-4, with 9 bases identical to TRBD1. J gave up 7 bases and V 5 bases, and 11 bases lay outside the gene matches. Germline V gene lookup returns CDR1 SEHNR and CDR2 FQNEAQ (reference sequence). This CDR3 has 16 amino acids. The CDR3 here is CASSQLAGTGIEKLFF. CDR3 coding DNA: TGTGCCAGCAGCCAGCTAGCCGGGACAGGGATTGAAAAACTGTTTTTT.

The chain carries TRBV19 and TRBJ1-5; TRBD1 is a possible D gene (5 bases). V lost 7 bases to trimming and J lost 1 base, with 14 bases between them. Germline assignment: CDR1 LNHDA and CDR2 SQIVND (reference sequence). The CDR3 is made up of 15 amino acids. CDR3 region: CASIMSRVSNQPQHF. The CDR3 region has the DNA TGTGCCAGTATTATGTCCAGGGTCAGCAATCAGCCCCAGCATTTT.

The genes are TRBV30 and TRBJ2-3, with D perhaps matching TRBD1 (5 bases). The V end lost 4 bases, the J end lost 1 base, and 15 bases lay between the germline ends. This CDR3 has 15 residues. Germline V CDR1 and CDR2: GTSNPN, SVGIG (reference sequence). CDR3 bases: TGTGCCTGGAATAATGGGGCCCAGGGCACAGATACGCAGTATTTT. This encodes CAWNNGAQGTDTQYF.

As DNA, the CDR3 is TGCGCCAGCACCAATCTATGGTCAGATACGCAGTATTTT. Residues: CASTNLWSDTQYF. The chain is built from TRBV5-1 and TRBJ2-3; D is undetermined. Trimming took off 6 bases at V and 4 bases at J, with 12 bases between the two ends. Germline V gene sequence: CDR1 SGHRS, CDR2 YFSETQ. This CDR3 has 13 residues.

The chain uses TRBV15 and TRBJ2-1, with a weak D call TRBD2 (7 bases). Germline CDR1 is LNHNV and CDR2 is YYDKDF (reference sequence). This CDR3 is 15 amino acids long. Deletions cut 6 bases from V and 10 bases from J, with 22 bases between. CDR3 region: CATRSGRGRGREQFF. The CDR3 region has the DNA TGTGCCACCAGAAGTGGACGGGGGAGGGGGAGGGAGCAGTTCTTC.

The chain couples TRBV27 to TRBJ2-7, with 8 nucleotides matching TRBD1. The V segment lost 3 bases and the J segment 1 base; nucleotides outside the gene matches: 2. The CDR3 runs 14 residues. CDR1 and CDR2 (germline): MNHEY, SMNVEV (reference sequence). The CDR3: CASSFRDRSYEQYF. The CDR3 coding sequence is TGTGCCAGCAGTTTTCGGGACAGGTCCTACGAGCAGTACTTC.

This CDR3 is CASIPGAIFHGYTF. The DNA of the CDR3 is TGTGCCAGCATACCAGGGGCGATATTCCATGGCTACACCTTC. This chain connects TRBV6-1 to TRBJ1-2; tentative D call: TRBD1 (6 bases). The CDR3 is made up of 14 amino acids. V lost 7 bases and J lost 6, with 18 bases in between. CDR1 and CDR2 from the germline V gene are MNHNS and SASEGT.

There are a few counts of this clone. The chain carries TRBV5-1 and TRBJ1-1, with 10 nucleotides matching TRBD1. Unmatched junction bases numbered 9, after V lost 3 bases and J lost 1 base. The CDR3 contains 17 residues. The germline V gene encodes CDR1 SGHRS and CDR2 YFSETQ. CDR3 protein: CASSSRQGARGNTEAFF. In nucleotides, the CDR3 is TGCGCCAGCAGCTCTCGACAGGGGGCGCGGGGGAACACTGAAGCTTTCTTT.

The rearrangement joins TRBV5-1 to TRBJ1-5; 7 bases are a match to TRBD1. Germline CDR1 is SGHRS and CDR2 is YFSETQ. Germline trimming cut 6 bases from V and 0 bases from J; bases unmatched to any gene: 6. CDR3 length: 15 amino acids. The DNA for the CDR3 is TGCGCCAGCACCAGGGACAGAGATAGCAATCAGCCCCAGCATTTT. Encoded protein: CASTRDRDSNQPQHF.

This clone was seen more than once but under ten times. The chain recombines TRBV11-3 with TRBJ2-1, with 8 bases fitting TRBD1. Germline V gene data show CDR1 as SGHNT and CDR2 as YENEEA. V was clipped by 3 bases and J by 6 bases; unmatched bases: 7. CDR3 length: 15 residues. The CDR3 sequence is CASSFQGAGANEQFF. The CDR3 DNA reads as TGTGCCAGCAGCTTCCAGGGGGCCGGGGCCAATGAGCAGTTCTTC.

The chain joins TRBV18 to TRBJ1-5; maybe TRBD1 (5 bases). The V gene's germline CDR1 is KGHSH and CDR2 LQKENI. Between the trimmed V and J ends, which lost 4 bases and 0 bases, there was a span of 10 bases. This CDR3 has 15 amino acids. CDR3 coding DNA: TGTGCCAGCTCACAACGGGGGTATAGCAATCAGCCCCAGCATTTT. Translation gives CASSQRGYSNQPQHF.

The chain has TRBV7-3 and TRBJ2-1, with D possibly TRBD2 on 5 matching bases. Germline V gene lookup returns CDR1 SGHTA and CDR2 FQGTGA. This CDR3 is 16 amino acids long. The V end was cut by 4 bases, the J end by 7 bases, with 20 bases between. CDR3 region: CASSSALARAANEQFF. Written as DNA, the CDR3 is TGTGCCAGCAGCTCGGCTTTAGCGAGGGCGGCGAATGAGCAGTTCTTC.